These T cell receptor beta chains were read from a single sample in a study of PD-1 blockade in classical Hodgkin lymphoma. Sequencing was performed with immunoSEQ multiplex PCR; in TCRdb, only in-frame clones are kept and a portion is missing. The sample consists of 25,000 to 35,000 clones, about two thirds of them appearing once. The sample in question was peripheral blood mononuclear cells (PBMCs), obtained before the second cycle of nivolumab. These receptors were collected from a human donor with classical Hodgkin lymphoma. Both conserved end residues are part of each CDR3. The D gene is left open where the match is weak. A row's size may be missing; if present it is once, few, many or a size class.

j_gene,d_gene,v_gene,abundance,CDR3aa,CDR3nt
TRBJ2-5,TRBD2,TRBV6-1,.,CASSDTLSSGVKTQYF,TGTGCCAGCAGTGATACCCTTTCGAGCGGGGTCAAGACCCAGTACTTC
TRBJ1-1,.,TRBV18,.,CASSSSIGNTEAFF,TGTGCCAGCTCATCATCTATAGGGAACACTGAAGCTTTCTTT
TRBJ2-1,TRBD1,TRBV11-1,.,CASSLGTGYNEQFF,TGTGCCAGCAGCTTAGGGACAGGGTACAATGAGCAGTTCTTC
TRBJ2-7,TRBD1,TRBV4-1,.,CASSYTGTGGYEQYF,TGCGCCAGCAGCTATACCGGGACAGGGGGCTACGAGCAGTACTTC
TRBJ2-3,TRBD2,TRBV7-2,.,CASSTLAASTDTQYF,TGTGCCAGCAGCACTCTAGCGGCTAGCACAGATACGCAGTATTTT
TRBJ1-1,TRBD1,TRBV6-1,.,CASSATGSRRGIEAFF,TGTGCCAGCAGTGCGACAGGGAGTCGGCGGGGTATTGAAGCTTTCTTT
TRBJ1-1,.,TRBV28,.,CASSLHGTTEAFF,TGTGCCAGCAGTTTACATGGGACCACTGAAGCTTTCTTT
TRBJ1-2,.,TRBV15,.,CATSRDGGANYGYTF,TGTGCCACCAGCAGAGATGGGGGGGCTAACTATGGCTACACCTTC
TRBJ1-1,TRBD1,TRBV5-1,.,CASSGRDSRRMNTEAFF,TGCGCCAGCAGCGGCCGGGACAGCCGAAGAATGAACACTGAAGCTTTCTTT
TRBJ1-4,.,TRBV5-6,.,CASSLSPAWGSEKLFF,TGTGCCAGCAGCTTGTCGCCAGCTTGGGGGAGCGAAAAACTGTTTTTT
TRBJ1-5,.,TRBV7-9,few,CASKAGGGNQPQHF,TGTGCCAGCAAAGCGGGAGGTGGCAATCAGCCCCAGCATTTT
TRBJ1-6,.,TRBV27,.,CASRTAGNLNSPLHF,TGTGCCAGCAGAACAGCAGGGAATTTGAATTCACCCCTCCACTTT
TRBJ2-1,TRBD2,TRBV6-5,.,CASSRLAGDVYEQFF,TGTGCCAGCAGTAGACTAGCGGGGGATGTCTATGAGCAGTTCTTC
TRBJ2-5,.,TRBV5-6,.,CASSSDLLETQYF,TGTGCCAGCAGCTCGGACCTCCTTGAGACCCAGTACTTC
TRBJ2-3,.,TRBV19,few,CASSKAGLSTDTQYF,TGTGCCAGTAGTAAGGCAGGTCTTAGCACAGATACGCAGTATTTT
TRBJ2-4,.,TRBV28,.,CASSFRGLIQYF,TGTGCCAGCAGTTTCCGGGGCCTCATTCAGTACTTC